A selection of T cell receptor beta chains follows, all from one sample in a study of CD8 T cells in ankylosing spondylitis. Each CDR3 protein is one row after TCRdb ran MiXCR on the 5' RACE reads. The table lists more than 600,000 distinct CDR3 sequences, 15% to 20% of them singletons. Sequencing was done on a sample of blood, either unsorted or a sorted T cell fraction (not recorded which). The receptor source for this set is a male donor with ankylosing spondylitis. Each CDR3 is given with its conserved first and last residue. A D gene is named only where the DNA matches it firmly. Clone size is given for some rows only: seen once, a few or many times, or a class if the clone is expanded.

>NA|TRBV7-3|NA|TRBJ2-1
CASSLEENYNEQFF
TGTGCCAGCAGCCTCGAGGAGAACTACAATGAGCAGTTCTTC
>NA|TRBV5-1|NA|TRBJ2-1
CASSFMTGSYNEQFF
TGCGCCAGCAGCTTTATGACAGGCTCCTACAATGAGCAGTTCTTC
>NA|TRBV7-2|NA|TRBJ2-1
CASSQYKAREEQFF
TGTGCCAGCAGCCAATACAAGGCCCGGGAGGAGCAGTTCTTC
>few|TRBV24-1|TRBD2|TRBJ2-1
CATSDFSGSSYNEQFF
TGTGCCACCAGTGATTTTAGCGGGAGCTCCTACAATGAGCAGTTCTTC
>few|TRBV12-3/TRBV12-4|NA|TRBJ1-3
CASSFGGFGNTIYF
TGTGCCAGCAGTTTCGGAGGATTTGGAAACACCATATATTTT
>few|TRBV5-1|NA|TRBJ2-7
CASSLGGALYEQYF
TGCGCCAGCAGCTTGGGGGGGGCACTCTACGAGCAGTACTTC
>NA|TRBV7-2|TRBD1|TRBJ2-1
CASSLLTGGKDEQFF
TGTGCCAGCAGCTTACTGACAGGGGGAAAGGATGAGCAGTTCTTC
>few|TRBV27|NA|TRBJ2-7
CASSLSRFYEQYF
TGTGCCAGCAGTTTATCTAGGTTCTACGAGCAGTACTTC
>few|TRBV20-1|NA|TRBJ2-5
CSARDWRGPQGGETQYF
TGCAGTGCTAGAGATTGGCGGGGGCCCCAGGGTGGGGAGACCCAGTACTTC
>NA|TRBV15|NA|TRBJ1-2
CATSSLGRGYTF
TGTGCCACCAGCTCTCTTGGGAGAGGCTACACCTTC
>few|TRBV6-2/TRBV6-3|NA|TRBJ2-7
CASSYSANPTYEQYF
TGTGCCAGCAGTTACTCTGCGAACCCTACCTACGAGCAGTACTTC
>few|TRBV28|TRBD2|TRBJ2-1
CASSFRASGSNEQFF
TGTGCCAGCAGTTTCCGGGCTAGCGGGAGCAATGAGCAGTTCTTC
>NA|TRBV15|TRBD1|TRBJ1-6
CATSRDLQGAGYSPLHF
TGTGCCACCAGCAGAGACCTACAGGGGGCGGGGTATTCACCCCTCCACTTT
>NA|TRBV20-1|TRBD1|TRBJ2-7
CSARQGTGSYEQYF
TGCAGTGCTAGGCAGGGGACAGGGTCATACGAGCAGTACTTC
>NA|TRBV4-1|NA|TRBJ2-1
CASSLAGTNEQFF
TGCGCCAGCAGCCTGGCAGGGACCAATGAGCAGTTCTTC
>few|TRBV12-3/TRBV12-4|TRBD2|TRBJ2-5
CASRSGAKETQYF
TGTGCCAGCAGAAGCGGGGCGAAAGAGACCCAGTACTTC
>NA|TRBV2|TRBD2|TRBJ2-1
CASDPPSGSNERFF
TGTGCCAGCGACCCCCCTAGCGGGAGCAATGAGCGGTTCTTC
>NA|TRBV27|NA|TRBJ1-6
CASSPLPGLSNSPLHF
TGTGCCAGCAGCCCATTGCCAGGACTTTCGAATTCACCCCTCCACTTT
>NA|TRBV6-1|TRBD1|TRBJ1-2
CASWTGNYGYTF
TGTGCCAGTTGGACAGGGAACTATGGCTACACCTTC
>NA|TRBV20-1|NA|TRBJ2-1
CSARDWSPSSYNEQFF
TGCAGTGCTAGAGACTGGAGTCCTAGCTCCTACAATGAGCAGTTCTTC
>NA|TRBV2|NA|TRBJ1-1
CASRKLNTEAFF
TGTGCCAGCAGGAAGCTGAACACTGAAGCTTTCTTT
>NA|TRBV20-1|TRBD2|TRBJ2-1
CSAREGVIAGAPAWNEQFF
TGCAGTGCTAGAGAGGGGGTAATAGCGGGGGCCCCCGCTTGGAATGAGCAGTTCTTC
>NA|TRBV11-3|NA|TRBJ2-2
CASSQGIYGELFF
TGTGCCAGCAGCCAGGGAATATACGGGGAGCTGTTTTTT
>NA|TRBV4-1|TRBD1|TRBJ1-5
CASSRSTGALNQPQHF
TGCGCCAGCAGCCGCTCGACAGGGGCCCTAAATCAGCCCCAGCATTTT
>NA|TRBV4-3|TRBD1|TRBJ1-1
CASSQETGGGTEAFF
TGCGCCAGCAGCCAGGAGACAGGGGGAGGAACTGAAGCTTTCTTT
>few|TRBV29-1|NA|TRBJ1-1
CSVVSGDTEAFF
TGCAGCGTTGTGTCAGGGGACACTGAAGCTTTCTTT
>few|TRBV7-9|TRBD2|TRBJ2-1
CASSLAEGLAGYNEQFF
TGTGCCAGCAGCTTAGCGGAGGGACTAGCGGGGTACAATGAGCAGTTCTTC
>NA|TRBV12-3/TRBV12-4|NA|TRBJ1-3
CASSPSGGGNTIYF
TGTGCCAGCAGTCCGTCAGGCGGTGGAAACACCATATATTTT
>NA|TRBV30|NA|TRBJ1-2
CAWSAAGTYGYTF
TGTGCCTGGAGTGCGGCAGGAACCTATGGCTACACCTTC
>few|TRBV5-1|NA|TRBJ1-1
CASSLVGGALNTEAFF
TGCGCCAGCAGCCTCGTGGGGGGGGCCCTGAACACTGAAGCTTTCTTT
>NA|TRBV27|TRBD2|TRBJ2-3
CASSLSLAGSTDTQYF
TGTGCCAGCAGTTTAAGTCTAGCGGGAAGCACAGATACGCAGTATTTT
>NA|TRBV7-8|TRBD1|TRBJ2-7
CASSLEGPGTGSYEQYF
TGTGCCAGCAGCTTAGAGGGCCCCGGGACAGGCTCCTACGAGCAGTACTTC
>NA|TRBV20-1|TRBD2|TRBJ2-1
CSARDRVREASHNEQFF
TGCAGTGCTAGAGATCGGGTGCGGGAGGCCTCACACAATGAGCAGTTCTTC
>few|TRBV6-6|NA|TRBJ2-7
CASLGSDYEQYF
TGTGCCAGCCTAGGATCAGACTACGAGCAGTACTTC
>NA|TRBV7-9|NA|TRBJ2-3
CASSPNFGGSTDTQYF
TGTGCCAGCAGCCCCAACTTTGGGGGGAGCACAGATACGCAGTATTTT
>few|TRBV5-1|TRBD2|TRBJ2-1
CASSLVLAGGTSSYNEQFF
TGCGCCAGCAGCTTGGTACTAGCGGGGGGTACCAGCTCCTACAATGAGCAGTTCTTC
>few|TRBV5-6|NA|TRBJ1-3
CASSFQGNGNTIYF
TGTGCCAGCAGTTTTCAGGGAAATGGAAACACCATATATTTT
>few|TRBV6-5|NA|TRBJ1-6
CASSITRGGGDNSPLHF
TGTGCCAGCAGTATCACTCGGGGCGGCGGGGATAATTCACCCCTCCACTTT
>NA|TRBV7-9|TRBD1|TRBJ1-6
CASSLRQGPNSPLHF
TGTGCCAGCAGCTTACGACAGGGGCCAAACTCACCCCTCCACTTT
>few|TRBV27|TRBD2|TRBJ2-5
CASSPSGAWETQYF
TGTGCCAGCAGCCCTAGCGGGGCATGGGAGACCCAGTACTTC
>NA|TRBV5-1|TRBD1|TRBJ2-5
CASNPTGTGVGETQYF
TGCGCCAGCAACCCGACAGGGACAGGGGTAGGAGAGACCCAGTACTTC
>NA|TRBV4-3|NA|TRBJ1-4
CASSHVGGPTNEKLFF
TGCGCCAGCAGCCACGTAGGGGGACCCACTAATGAAAAACTGTTTTTT
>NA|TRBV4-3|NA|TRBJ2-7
CASSQEYVDGYEQYF
TGCGCCAGCAGCCAAGAATACGTTGATGGCTACGAGCAGTACTTC
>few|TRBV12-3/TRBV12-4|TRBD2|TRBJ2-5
CASSPGLAAEAQYF
TGTGCCAGCAGCCCGGGACTAGCGGCCGAGGCCCAGTACTTC
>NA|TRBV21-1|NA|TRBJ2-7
CASSKPQGSSYEQYF
TGTGCCAGCAGCAAACCCCAGGGGAGCTCCTACGAGCAGTACTTC
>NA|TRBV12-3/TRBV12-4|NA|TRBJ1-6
CASRSTKGSPLHF
TGTGCCAGCAGAAGTACCAAAGGTTCACCCCTCCACTTT
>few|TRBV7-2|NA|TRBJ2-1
CASRAQVGAYNEQFF
TGTGCCAGCAGAGCCCAAGTGGGTGCCTACAATGAGCAGTTCTTC
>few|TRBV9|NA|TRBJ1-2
CASSVGTGMTNYGYTF
TGTGCCAGCAGCGTGGGGACGGGGATGACTAACTATGGCTACACCTTC
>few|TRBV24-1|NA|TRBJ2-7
CATSEPGTADQYF
TGTGCCACCAGTGAACCGGGGACGGCCGATCAGTACTTC